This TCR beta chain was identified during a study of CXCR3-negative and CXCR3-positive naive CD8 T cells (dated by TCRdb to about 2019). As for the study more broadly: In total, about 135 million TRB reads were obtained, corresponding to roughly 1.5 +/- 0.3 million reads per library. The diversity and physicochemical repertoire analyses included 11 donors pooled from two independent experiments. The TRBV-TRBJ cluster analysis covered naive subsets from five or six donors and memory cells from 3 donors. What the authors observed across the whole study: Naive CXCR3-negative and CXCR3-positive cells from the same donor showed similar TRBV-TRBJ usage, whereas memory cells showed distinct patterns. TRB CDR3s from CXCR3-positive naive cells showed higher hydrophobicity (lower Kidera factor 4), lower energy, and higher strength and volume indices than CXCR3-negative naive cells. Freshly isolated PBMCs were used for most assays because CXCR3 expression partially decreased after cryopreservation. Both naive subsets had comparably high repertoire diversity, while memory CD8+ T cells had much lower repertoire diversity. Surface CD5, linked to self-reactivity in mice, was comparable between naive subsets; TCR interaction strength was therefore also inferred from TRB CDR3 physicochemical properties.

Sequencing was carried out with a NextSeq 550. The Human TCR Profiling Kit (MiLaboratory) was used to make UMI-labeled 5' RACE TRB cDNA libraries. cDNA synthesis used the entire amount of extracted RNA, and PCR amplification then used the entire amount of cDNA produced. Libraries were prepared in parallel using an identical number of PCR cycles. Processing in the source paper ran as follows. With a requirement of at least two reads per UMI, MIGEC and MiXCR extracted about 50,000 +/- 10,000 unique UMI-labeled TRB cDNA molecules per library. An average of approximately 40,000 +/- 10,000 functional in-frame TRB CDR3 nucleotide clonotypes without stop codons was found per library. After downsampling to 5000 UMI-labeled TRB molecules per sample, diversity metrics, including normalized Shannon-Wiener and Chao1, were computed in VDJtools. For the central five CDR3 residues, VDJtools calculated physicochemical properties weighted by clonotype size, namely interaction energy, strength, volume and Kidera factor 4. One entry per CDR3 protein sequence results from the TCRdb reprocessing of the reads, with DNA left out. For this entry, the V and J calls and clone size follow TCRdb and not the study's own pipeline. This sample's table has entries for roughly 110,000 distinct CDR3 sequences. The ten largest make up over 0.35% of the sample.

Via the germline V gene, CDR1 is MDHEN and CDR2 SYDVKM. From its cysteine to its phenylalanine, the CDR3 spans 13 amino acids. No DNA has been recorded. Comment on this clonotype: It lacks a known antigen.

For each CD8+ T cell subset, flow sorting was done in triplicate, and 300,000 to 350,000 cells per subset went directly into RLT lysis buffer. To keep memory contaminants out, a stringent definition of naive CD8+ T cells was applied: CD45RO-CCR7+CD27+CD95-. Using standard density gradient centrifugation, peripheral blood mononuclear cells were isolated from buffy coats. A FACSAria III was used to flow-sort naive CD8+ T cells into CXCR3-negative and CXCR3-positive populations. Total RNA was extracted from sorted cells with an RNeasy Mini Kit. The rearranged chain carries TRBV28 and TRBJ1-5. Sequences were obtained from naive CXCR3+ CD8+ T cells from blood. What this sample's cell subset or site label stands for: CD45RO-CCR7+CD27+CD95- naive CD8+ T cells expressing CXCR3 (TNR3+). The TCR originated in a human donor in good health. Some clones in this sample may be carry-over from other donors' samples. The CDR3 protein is CASSPLNEDPQHF.